This T cell receptor (beta chain) comes out of a study of blood T cell repertoires in COVID-19. Whole-study context: The origin of the acute and convalescent COVID-19 samples was the United States, Italy and Spain. Nucleic acid was either cDNA or gDNA, and it came from T cells, B-cell-depleted T cells, or PBMCs.

The CDR3 extends over 15 amino acids. Trimming pared 1 base from V and 6 bases from J, leaving 13 bases between. CDR1 is SEHNR, CDR2 FQNEAQ, per germline (reference sequence). Here immunoSEQ multiplex PCR was the method, and the copy in TCRdb shows in-frame clones only, minus some. The table records 190,000 or so clones, roughly 90% of them present only once. Residents of 24 US areas, aged about 18 to 100 years, made up the participants. This clone was seen only a few times. This chain uses TRBV7-9 with TRBJ2-1; D unresolved. The sequence was collected from a man between 18 and 29 years old with acute COVID-19. Sequencing was performed on PBMCs or T cells enriched from blood (not recorded which). The CDR3 sequence: CASSLGSLRFNEQFF. The CDR3 DNA reads as TGTGCCAGCAGCTTAGGGAGTCTTCGATTCAATGAGCAGTTCTTC.